This T cell receptor beta chain was documented in a study of blood T cell repertoires in COVID-19. The overall study: The analysed material was cDNA or gDNA that came from T cells, B-cell-depleted T cells, or PBMCs.

Germline V gene data show CDR1 as SNHLY and CDR2 as FYNNEI. The germline V and J ends were trimmed by 1 base and 2 bases, with 8 bases remaining between them. This CDR3 spans 14 amino acids. In the original analysis: It was from reference gene primer amplification that nucleated cell counts were estimated. Clones were read by immunoSEQ multiplex PCR, and TCRdb kept only the in-frame ones, dropping some. Clone size and V and J calls were adopted from that table, with D and trimming inferred from the DNA. The sample holds 170,000 or so clones; approximately 83% are singletons and the top ten take roughly 2.8%.

The sequencing sample was made of peripheral blood. The origin of this receptor is a woman aged 55-75 years with acute or convalescent COVID-19. V usage is TRBV2 and J usage is TRBJ2-5; maybe TRBD2 (5 bases). CDR3 in amino acids: CASSEDRGQETQYF. The CDR3 nucleotides read TGTGCCAGCAGTGAAGACCGAGGGCAAGAGACCCAGTACTTC.